This T cell receptor (beta chain) stems from a study of T cells in Graves' hyperthyroidism and ophthalmopathy. Graves' hyperthyroidism was deemed stable given no ophthalmopathy progression within 18 months. Patients were excluded for uncontrolled infection, other autoimmune disease, pregnancy or lactation. Amplification yielded TCR beta CDR3 regions, with RNA transcripts as the source. HTBI primers were employed in a first-round RT-PCR of the TCR CDR3. TCRdb re-analysed the multiplex PCR reads in MiXCR, keeping a single row per CDR3 protein. The sample yields 370,000 or so distinct CDR3 sequences, 25% seen once. A note on this clonotype: At one end the junction does not follow the germline gene, possibly because of a read error.

The CDR3 has 17 residues. Germline V gives CDR1 SEHNR, CDR2 FQNEAQ (reference sequence). The chain is built from TRBV7-9 and TRBJ2-5; D possibly matches TRBD1 or TRBD2 (6 bases each). The TCR sequence derives from a man aged 45-65 years with Graves' hyperthyroidism. Sequenced sample: blood. The CDR3 sequence: CASTFSGAGISQETPYF. CDR3 bases: TGTGCCAGCACCTTTTCGGGGGCAGGGATTAGCCAAGAGACCCCGTACTTC. The full variable domain, with the rest looked up from reference TRBV7-9 and TRBJ2-5, is DTGVSQNPRHKITKRGQNVTFRCDPISEHNRLYWYRQTLGQGPEFLTYFQNEAQLEKSRLLSDRFSAERPKGSFSTLEIQRTEQGDSAMYLCASTFSGAGISQETPYFGPGTRLLVL.